The 24 T cell receptor beta chains listed next were all sequenced from one sample in a study of cytomegalovirus exposure and HLA in healthy donors (dated by TCRdb to 2017 to 2019). The protocol used for the library was the immunoSEQ multiplex PCR assay. TCRdb re-hosts the immuneACCESS table, in-frame sequences only. Its copies lack some clones; in the studies checked, an unresolved V gene accounts for under half of them, and the cause for the rest is not known. The sample data list around 140,000 clones, and more than 75% of these were observed just once. 8.7% of the sample lies in the top ten. Sequencing input: PBMCs. The receptors were sampled from a young man in good health and CMV-seropositive.

This chain connects TRBV11-3 to TRBJ2-2; 11 nucleotides align to TRBD1. The germline V gene encodes CDR1 SGHNT and CDR2 YENEEA. The CDR3 length is 16 residues. V trimming: 5 bases; J trimming: 3 bases; junction bases outside the gene matches: 5. The CDR3 DNA is TGTGCCAGCAGCCCTAGGACAGGGGGCGACACCGGGGAGCTGTTTTTT. Its translation is CASSPRTGGDTGELFF.

V gene TRBV18 combines with J gene TRBJ1-2, with D hard to call. V was clipped by 2 bases and J by 1 base, with 11 bases between them. The germline CDR1 and CDR2 sequences are KGHSH and LQKENI. This CDR3 has 15 residues. The CDR3 sequence: CASSPGPEGNYGYTF. In DNA, the CDR3 is TGTGCCAGCTCACCAGGACCGGAGGGTAACTATGGCTACACCTTC.

This rearrangement joins TRBV7-8 to TRBJ2-1, with a possible D match to TRBD1 (5 bases). The length of the CDR3 is 14 residues. Trimming removed 4 bases from V and 3 bases from J, with 10 bases in between. CDR1 and CDR2 (germline): SGHVS, FQNEAQ. The CDR3 DNA sequence: TGTGCCAGCAGCTCGCCGACAGTCTACAATGAGCAGTTCTTC. Residues: CASSSPTVYNEQFF. Full variable domain (missing parts from reference TRBV7-8 and TRBJ2-1): GAGVSQSPRYKVAKRGQDVALRCDPISGHVSLFWYQQALGQGPEFLTYFQNEAQLDKSGLPSDRFFAERPEGSVSTLKIQRTQQEDSAVYLCASSSPTVYNEQFFGPGTRLTVL.

The rearrangement links TRBV11-1 to TRBJ2-7; weak D call: TRBD1 (6 bases). The CDR3 has 14 residues. Looked up from germline, CDR1 is SGHAT and CDR2 is FQDESV (reference sequence). Trimming removed 4 bases at V and 0 bases at J, with 10 bases between. The CDR3 DNA reads TGTGCCAGCAGCTACAGGGCCGCCTCCTACGAGCAGTACTTC. The encoded protein is CASSYRAASYEQYF.

The V and J genes are TRBV30 and TRBJ1-2; possibly TRBD1 for D (6 bases). The CDR3 has 13 amino acids. Trimming cost V 2 bases and J 8 bases, with 15 bases left between them. Germline V gene data show CDR1 as GTSNPN and CDR2 as SVGIG (reference sequence). The CDR3 DNA follows: TGTGCCTGGAGTCATTACAGGGTTAAGGGCTACACCTTC. The encoded protein is CAWSHYRVKGYTF. Full variable domain (rest looked up from reference TRBV30 and TRBJ1-2): SQTIHQWPATLVQPVGSPLSLECTVEGTSNPNLYWYRQAAGRGLQLLFYSVGIGQISSEVPQNLSASRPQDRQFILSSKKLLLSDSGFYLCAWSHYRVKGYTFGSGTRLTVV.

V gene TRBV2 combines with J gene TRBJ2-7; weak D call: TRBD1 (6 bases). Trimming took off 7 bases at V and 4 bases at J, with 14 bases between the two ends. Germline V gives CDR1 SNHLY, CDR2 FYNNEI. This CDR3 has 13 amino acids. CDR3 DNA: TGTGCCAGCACCGGACAGTCCCTATACGAGCAGTACTTC. Its protein product is CASTGQSLYEQYF.

The rearrangement uses TRBV5-1 and TRBJ2-1, with 8 bases matching TRBD2. The CDR3 is 16 residues long. The germline gives CDR1 SGHRS, CDR2 YFSETQ. J was trimmed by 4 bases and V by 1 base; bases with no gene match: 7. The DNA of the CDR3 is TGCGCCAGCAGCTTGTCGTTTGCGGGAGGTTACAATGAGCAGTTCTTC. Translated: CASSLSFAGGYNEQFF.

Points on this clone: One junction end does not reproduce the germline sequence, and a read error may be involved. V and J are TRBV9 and TRBJ2-5, with TRBD2 identical over 9 bases. Germline V gene lookup returns CDR1 SGDLS and CDR2 YYNGEE. The CDR3 loop spans 16 amino acids. The CDR3 reads CASSGGTSRGQATQYF. DNA of the CDR3: TGTGCCAGCAGCGGTGGGACTAGCAGGGGCCAAGCGACCCAGTACTTC.

J is TRBJ1-4 and V is TRBV5-1, with 7 positions matching TRBD1. The CDR3 extends over 13 amino acids. Germline V gene data show CDR1 as SGHRS and CDR2 as YFSETQ. The V gene end was trimmed by 5 bases and the J gene end by 7 bases; junction bases not matched to a gene: 5. In DNA, the CDR3 is TGCGCCAGCAGACAGGGGACGGGTGAAAAACTGTTTTTT. Amino acids: CASRQGTGEKLFF.

The rearrangement links TRBV19 to TRBJ1-6; D possibly corresponds to TRBD1 (5 bases). V was shortened by 5 bases and J by 8 bases, with 16 bases between the two germline ends. The CDR3 is 15 residues long. The germline gives CDR1 LNHDA, CDR2 SQIVND (reference sequence). The CDR3 spells CASSFGQGHYSPLHF. DNA of the CDR3: TGTGCCAGTAGTTTTGGGCAGGGCCATTATTCACCCCTCCACTTT.

This chain links TRBV7-6 with TRBJ2-7; possible D gene TRBD1, 6 bases. CDR3 length equals 14 residues. The germline gives CDR1 SGHVS, CDR2 FNYEAQ. V was cut by 2 bases and J by 2 bases, with 10 bases left in between. The CDR3 coding sequence is TGTGCCAGCAGCTTATTCGGACAGACCTACGAGCAGTACTTC. Translated: CASSLFGQTYEQYF.

The rearrangement joins TRBV6-5 to TRBJ2-1; 9 nucleotides line up with TRBD2. J was trimmed by 4 bases and V by 6 bases; bases with no gene match: 7. CDR3 length equals 15 residues. The germline CDR1 and CDR2 sequences are MNHEY and SVGAGI. CDR3 residues: CASRLAGEGYNEQFF. In DNA, the CDR3 is TGTGCCAGCAGATTAGCGGGAGAAGGGTACAATGAGCAGTTCTTC.

The chain couples TRBV2 to TRBJ2-7; the match to TRBD1 covers 8 bases. V gave up 5 bases and J gave up 0 bases; unmatched junction bases: 6. The V gene's germline CDR1 is SNHLY and CDR2 FYNNEI. CDR3 length: 15 residues. The CDR3 DNA follows: TGTGCCAGCAGTCTCCGGGACAGGAGCTCCTACGAGCAGTACTTC. It encodes CASSLRDRSSYEQYF.

V and J are TRBV7-2 and TRBJ2-1, with TRBD1 matching 9 bases. CDR1 is SGHTA, CDR2 FQGNSA, per germline. This CDR3 has 16 amino acids. V lost 5 bases, J lost 12 bases, and 17 bases stayed unmatched. CDR3 sequence reads: CASSAPGRDRVQGQFF. The DNA for the CDR3 is TGTGCCAGCAGCGCCCCGGGGCGGGACAGGGTACAAGGGCAGTTCTTC.

V gene TRBV7-6 combines with J gene TRBJ1-4, with TRBD1 matching 8 bases. The CDR3 runs 15 residues. V shed 5 bases and J 0 bases; nucleotides not matched to a gene: 2. Germline V gene data show CDR1 as SGHVS and CDR2 as FNYEAQ. The DNA of the CDR3 is TGTGCCAGCAGCCAGACAGGGGCAACTAATGAAAAACTGTTTTTT. Encoded protein: CASSQTGATNEKLFF.

J is TRBJ1-1 and V is TRBV6-6, with 8 nucleotides matching TRBD1. The CDR3 has 15 residues. From germline, CDR1 is MNHNY and CDR2 SVGAGI (reference sequence). The trim removed 10 bases at V and 5 bases at J, leaving 15 bases unmatched. This chain's CDR3 is CATLSGQGDGTEAFF. CDR3 in DNA: TGTGCCACTCTGTCCGGACAGGGTGACGGAACTGAAGCTTTCTTT.

With respect to this clone: An end of the junction differs from the germline gene, which may be a read error. Distinct nucleotide sequences in the sample also encode this CDR3. The chain has TRBV6-5 and TRBJ2-7; D is possibly TRBD2 (6 bases). The CDR3 runs 15 residues. The germline gives CDR1 MNHEY, CDR2 SVGAGI. The CDR3 DNA is TGTGCCAGCAGTTACTCGGCGGGAACCTCCTACGAACAGTACTTC. This encodes CASSYSAGTSYEQYF.

The chain recombines TRBV5-1 with TRBJ1-4, with TRBD1 matching over 7 bases. This CDR3 spans 15 amino acids. The germline V gene encodes CDR1 SGHRS and CDR2 YFSETQ. The trim removed 2 bases at V and 2 bases at J, leaving 3 bases unmatched. In DNA, the CDR3 is TGCGCCAGCAGCTTTCAGGGGGGCACTAATGAAAAACTGTTTTTT. Its translation is CASSFQGGTNEKLFF. Combining the CDR3 with reference TRBV5-1 and TRBJ1-4 gives the whole variable domain KAGVTQTPRYLIKTRGQQVTLSCSPISGHRSVSWYQQTPGQGLQFLFEYFSETQRNKGNFPGRFSGRQFSNSRSEMNVSTLELGDSALYLCASSFQGGTNEKLFFGSGTQLSVL.

Concerning this clone: Germline and junction disagree at one end, which may indicate a read error. This chain joins TRBV5-4 and TRBJ2-7, with TRBD2 matching over 8 bases. Per germline, CDR1 SGHNT and CDR2 YYREEE (reference sequence). This CDR3 has 14 residues. CDR3 sequence (DNA): TGTGTCAGCAGGACCGGGGGGGGCGGATACGAGCAGTACTTC. Translating it yields CVSRTGGGGYEQYF. Filled out from reference TRBV5-4 and TRBJ2-7, the complete variable domain reads ETGVTQSPTHLIKTRGQQVTLRCSSQSGHNTVSWYQQALGQGPQFIFQYYREEENGRGNFPPRFSGLQFPNYSSELNVNALELDDSALYLCVSRTGGGGYEQYFGPGTRLTVT.

The chain has TRBV7-6 and TRBJ2-1, with 8 bases lining up with TRBD1. V shed 4 bases and J 3 bases; nucleotides not matched to a gene: 5. Germline CDR1 and CDR2: SGHVS and FNYEAQ. There are 15 residues in the CDR3. CDR3 region: CASSSGQVGYNEQFF. The CDR3 DNA reads as TGTGCCAGCAGCTCGGGACAGGTCGGCTACAATGAGCAGTTCTTC.

The J gene is TRBJ1-5, the V gene TRBV4-1; 9 bases match TRBD1. V shed 3 bases and J 2 bases; nucleotides not matched to a gene: 11. The CDR3 is 18 amino acids. In germline, CDR1 is MGHRA, CDR2 YSYEKL. The CDR3 loop reads CASSQEYTGGRRNQPQHF. CDR3 DNA sequence: TGCGCCAGCAGCCAGGAGTACACAGGGGGCAGGCGCAATCAGCCCCAGCATTTT.

The DNA of the CDR3 is TGTGCCATCAGTGAGGACAGGGCAACTAATGAAAAACTGTTTTTT. Translating gives CAISEDRATNEKLFF. This sequence joins TRBV10-3 and TRBJ1-4; TRBD1 aligns across 7 bases. The germline V gene has CDR1 ENHRY and CDR2 SYGVKD. Unmatched junction bases numbered 0, after V lost 2 bases and J lost 0 bases. This CDR3 is built from 15 residues.

The CDR3 spells CASSPTGLHSGNTIYF. The CDR3, as DNA: TGTGCCAGCTCCCCCACAGGGTTACACTCTGGAAACACCATATATTTT. The chain recombines TRBV18 with TRBJ1-3, with D perhaps TRBD1 (6 bases). Trimming cost V 6 bases and J 0 bases, with 15 bases left between them. This CDR3 contains 16 residues. Per germline, CDR1 KGHSH and CDR2 LQKENI.

This clone showed up just once. The chain uses TRBV6-6 and TRBJ1-5, with 7 bases aligning to TRBD1. The CDR3 runs to 15 residues. The junction had 3 bases not matched to a gene; V was cut back by 0 bases and J by 4 bases. Looked up from germline, CDR1 is MNHNY and CDR2 is SVGAGI (reference sequence). CDR3 nucleotides: TGTGCCAGCAGTTACTCGACAGGGCCGAATCAGCCCCAGCATTTT. The encoded protein is CASSYSTGPNQPQHF.